The rows below give T cell receptor beta chains drawn from one sample of a study of shared clonotypes between healthy human individuals. Measured with immunoSEQ multiplex PCR; TCRdb has only the in-frame clones, and not every one. The sample holds about 490,000 clones, around 80% seen once. The sequenced sample was PBMCs. All receptors come from a woman aged 40 to 50 in good health. Some clones in this sample may be carry-over from other donors' samples. The CDR3 runs from the conserved cysteine through the conserved F or W. A D gene is named only where the DNA matches it firmly. Expanded clones get a size class; other rows say once, few or many, or leave the size out.

V gene,D gene,J gene,clone size,CDR3 protein,CDR3 DNA
TRBV5-6,NA,TRBJ2-1,NA,CASSLWRSSYNEQFF,TGTGCCAGCAGCTTGTGGCGGAGCTCCTACAATGAGCAGTTCTTC
TRBV7-2,NA,TRBJ1-5,NA,CASSGGPPSNQPQHF,TGTGCCAGCAGTGGAGGCCCCCCTAGCAATCAGCCCCAGCATTTT
TRBV25-1,TRBD1,TRBJ2-3,NA,CASSTPGQGVDTQYF,TGTGCCAGCAGTACCCCCGGACAGGGGGTGGATACGCAGTATTTT
TRBV28,NA,TRBJ2-3,NA,CASSLVSSGWATDTQYF,TGTGCCAGCAGTTTAGTTTCTTCGGGATGGGCCACAGATACGCAGTATTTT
TRBV9,TRBD2,TRBJ2-5,NA,CASSPREVPLGETQYF,TGTGCCAGCAGCCCCCGGGAGGTCCCCCTAGGAGAGACCCAGTACTTC
TRBV11-2,NA,TRBJ2-7,NA,CASSPRRASSSYEQYF,TGTGCCAGCAGCCCGCGCAGGGCATCGAGCTCCTACGAGCAGTACTTC
TRBV5-1,NA,TRBJ1-1,NA,CASTTTGNTEAFF,TGCGCCAGCACCACGACAGGTAACACTGAAGCTTTCTTT
TRBV4-2,NA,TRBJ2-5,NA,CASSQEVGLETQYF,TGTGCCAGCAGCCAAGAGGTGGGATTAGAGACCCAGTACTTC
TRBV28,TRBD1,TRBJ2-7,NA,CASSSGQTSYEQYF,TGTGCCAGCAGTTCGGGACAGACATCCTACGAGCAGTACTTC
TRBV4-1,TRBD1,TRBJ1-3,NA,CASSQLSGTGNTGNTIYF,TGCGCCAGCAGCCAGCTCTCCGGGACAGGGAATACTGGAAACACCATATATTTT
TRBV9,TRBD2,TRBJ2-3,NA,CASSGLAGGPDTQYF,TGTGCCAGCAGCGGCTTAGCGGGAGGCCCAGATACGCAGTATTTT
TRBV5-5,NA,TRBJ2-2,NA,CASSLTTSGTGELFF,TGTGCCAGCAGCTTAACGACTTCTGGCACCGGGGAGCTGTTTTTT
TRBV2,TRBD2,TRBJ2-5,NA,CASSEARLAGGMGETQYF,TGTGCCAGCAGTGAAGCGCGACTAGCGGGAGGGATGGGAGAGACCCAGTACTTC
TRBV7-9,NA,TRBJ2-7,NA,CASSPSSYEQYF,TGTGCCAGCAGCCCCAGCTCCTACGAGCAGTACTTC
TRBV7-3,TRBD1,TRBJ1-1,NA,CASSSQGAATEAFF,TGTGCCAGCAGCTCACAGGGGGCGGCCACTGAAGCTTTCTTT
TRBV27,NA,TRBJ1-5,NA,CASSFLRGAQPQHF,TGTGCCAGCAGTTTCCTTCGCGGAGCCCAGCCCCAGCATTTT
TRBV2,TRBD2,TRBJ2-5,NA,CASSGPLAGVETQYF,TGTGCCAGCAGTGGTCCCCTAGCGGGAGTGGAGACCCAGTACTTC
TRBV18,NA,TRBJ1-4,NA,CASSPARVGVEKLFF,TGTGCCAGCTCACCAGCCAGGGTTGGTGTCGAAAAACTGTTTTTT
TRBV4-1,NA,TRBJ2-6,few,CASSQEVYGLSSGANVLTF,TGCGCCAGCAGCCAAGAAGTTTACGGACTATCCTCTGGGGCCAACGTCCTGACTTTC
TRBV30,NA,TRBJ1-3,NA,CACNRAGSTIYF,TGTGCCTGTAACAGAGCTGGAAGCACCATATATTTT
TRBV4-2,TRBD2,TRBJ2-7,NA,CASSQSVSREILYEQYF,TGTGCCAGCAGCCAATCGGTATCGCGGGAGATTCTCTACGAGCAGTACTTC
TRBV7-9,TRBD1,TRBJ1-1,NA,CASSLARTGLSEAFF,TGTGCCAGCAGCTTAGCTCGGACAGGGTTGTCTGAAGCTTTCTTT
TRBV28,TRBD2,TRBJ2-7,NA,CASRRLARLYEQYF,TGTGCCAGCAGAAGACTAGCGAGACTCTACGAGCAGTACTTC
TRBV28,TRBD1,TRBJ2-3,NA,CASGTPTGNTDTQYF,TGTGCCAGCGGAACCCCGACAGGGAACACAGATACGCAGTATTTT
TRBV2,NA,TRBJ2-3,few,CASSALPDTQYF,TGTGCCAGCAGTGCGCTCCCAGATACGCAGTATTTT
TRBV5-1,TRBD1,TRBJ2-2,few,CASGPGQVYTGELFF,TGCGCCAGCGGACCGGGACAGGTGTACACCGGGGAGCTGTTTTTT
TRBV29-1,NA,TRBJ1-1,NA,CSVVPGTEAFF,TGCAGCGTTGTACCGGGAACTGAAGCTTTCTTT
TRBV7-2,NA,TRBJ1-1,NA,CASSREAVNTEAFF,TGTGCCAGCAGTCGAGAGGCAGTTAACACTGAAGCTTTCTTT
TRBV5-4,TRBD2,TRBJ2-2,once,CASSLGTSGSVGTGELFF,TGTGCCAGCAGCTTGGGGACTAGCGGGAGCGTGGGCACCGGGGAGCTGTTTTTT
TRBV18,TRBD1,TRBJ1-2,NA,CASSPMKGAGGYTF,TGTGCCAGCTCACCGATGAAGGGGGCTGGAGGCTACACCTTC
TRBV15,NA,TRBJ1-4,NA,CATSSDNSGTNYEKLFF,TGTGCCACCAGCAGCGATAATTCCGGGACAAATTATGAAAAACTGTTTTTT
TRBV10-3,TRBD1,TRBJ1-4,NA,CAISVNRGTNEKLFF,TGTGCCATCAGTGTAAACAGGGGAACTAATGAAAAACTGTTTTTT
TRBV6-6,TRBD2,TRBJ2-1,NA,CASSTLVGLSGEQFF,TGTGCCAGCTCGACGCTGGTGGGACTAAGTGGTGAGCAGTTCTTC
TRBV19,NA,TRBJ1-4,NA,CASSPRHIPF,TGTGCCAGTAGTCCCCGACACATTCCTTTT
TRBV4-2,NA,TRBJ2-3,NA,CASSQAGVGTDTQYF,TGTGCCAGCAGCCAAGCGGGAGTTGGCACAGATACGCAGTATTTT
TRBV5-6,NA,TRBJ1-5,NA,CASSVTQSGPQHF,TGTGCCAGCAGCGTGACTCAGTCGGGACCCCAGCATTTT
TRBV28,NA,TRBJ1-2,NA,CATNTDRWGYGYTF,TGTGCCACCAACACCGACAGGTGGGGGTATGGCTACACCTTC
TRBV28,TRBD1,TRBJ2-7,NA,CASSSTTGTGYEQYF,TGTGCCAGCAGTTCGACCACCGGGACAGGCTACGAGCAGTACTTC
TRBV2,TRBD2,TRBJ2-1,few,CASRTSGTSLEQFF,TGTGCCAGCAGGACTAGCGGGACATCCCTTGAGCAGTTCTTC
TRBV19,NA,TRBJ1-4,NA,CASRAKDRGSNEKLFF,TGTGCCAGTAGAGCCAAGGACCGTGGCAGCAATGAAAAACTGTTTTTT
TRBV20-1,NA,TRBJ2-1,NA,CSPLERDEQFF,TGCAGCCCCCTAGAGAGGGATGAGCAGTTCTTC
TRBV15,NA,TRBJ2-5,NA,CATSRDRMETQYF,TGTGCCACCAGCAGAGATCGAATGGAGACCCAGTACTTC
TRBV4-3,NA,TRBJ2-2,NA,CASSQVWDQNTGELFF,TGCGCCAGCAGCCAAGTTTGGGACCAAAACACCGGGGAGCTGTTTTTT
TRBV28,NA,TRBJ2-7,few,CASSFGKHEQYF,TGTGCCAGCAGTTTTGGCAAGCACGAGCAGTACTTC
TRBV5-6,NA,TRBJ1-6,once,CASSLSRRAYNSPLHF,TGTGCCAGCAGCTTGTCCAGAAGAGCTTATAATTCACCCCTCCACTTT
TRBV6-6,TRBD1,TRBJ1-2,NA,CASSLQQGTHYGYTF,TGTGCCAGCAGTTTACAACAGGGGACCCACTATGGCTACACCTTC
TRBV7-8,TRBD1,TRBJ2-2,NA,CASSPKTGGATNTGELFF,TGTGCCAGCAGCCCGAAAACAGGGGGTGCAACGAACACCGGGGAGCTGTTTTTT
TRBV2,NA,TRBJ2-5,few,CASKGVPRTQETQYF,TGTGCCAGCAAAGGGGTCCCACGCACCCAAGAGACCCAGTACTTC
TRBV9,TRBD1,TRBJ2-1,NA,CASSARWGTGSNEQFF,TGTGCCAGCAGCGCCAGATGGGGGACAGGGAGCAATGAGCAGTTCTTC
TRBV5-4,NA,TRBJ2-1,NA,CASSLGGSTLYNEQFF,TGTGCCAGCAGCCTCGGTGGGAGCACTCTTTACAATGAGCAGTTCTTC
TRBV5-1,TRBD1,TRBJ2-4,NA,CASSKGQAENIQYF,TGCGCCAGCAGCAAGGGACAGGCTGAGAACATTCAGTACTTC
TRBV7-2,NA,TRBJ1-2,few,CASNPGRAVYTF,TGTGCCAGCAACCCGGGACGTGCGGTGTACACCTTC
TRBV28,TRBD1,TRBJ1-1,NA,CASSLSWTGDEAFF,TGTGCCAGCAGTTTATCCTGGACAGGGGACGAAGCTTTCTTT
TRBV7-9,NA,TRBJ2-7,few,CASSSFTSLSYEQYF,TGTGCCAGCAGCTCATTTACTAGCCTCTCCTACGAGCAGTACTTC
TRBV29-1,TRBD2,TRBJ2-5,NA,CSVETSGTQETQYF,TGCAGCGTTGAAACTAGCGGGACCCAAGAGACCCAGTACTTC